Following are 7 T cell receptor beta chains from one sample sequenced in a study of identical twins (dated by TCRdb to about 2016). Libraries were built with 5' RACE. Sequencing was carried out with an Illumina HiSeq 2000. TCRdb passed the public sequencing reads through fastp at Q25 and MiXCR, retaining productive beta sequences. Identical CDR3 protein sequences are pooled into one entry, listed with their most common genes and DNA. A total of around 570,000 distinct CDR3 sequences appear in this sample, 7.5% to 10% of them only once. Clones ranked in the top ten supply more than 2.5% of the sample. These data are also associated with another study on yellow fever vaccine responses in identical twins.

The source material was PBMCs. These receptors all stem from a woman younger than 30 in good health.

The table lists this clonotype with many counts. This chain uses TRBV5-1 with TRBJ2-3; tentatively, D is TRBD2 (6 bases). The CDR3 length is 18 residues. The V and J ends lost 4 bases and 2 bases respectively, with 23 bases between them. Germline assignment: CDR1 SGHRS and CDR2 YFSETQ. The CDR3 DNA follows: TGCGCCAGCAGCCGATCCCCTAGCGTCGGAGACCACACAGATACGCAGTATTTT. This gives the protein CASSRSPSVGDHTDTQYF.

This clonotype was recorded many times. The genes are TRBV14 and TRBJ2-1; D is perhaps TRBD1 (5 bases). The CDR3 loop spans 17 amino acids. From germline, CDR1 is SGHDN and CDR2 FVKESK. V lost 3 bases and J 0 bases, leaving 15 bases between the germline ends. CDR3 nucleotides: TGTGCCAGCAGCCAGGTGTTCAGGGTCAGCTCCTACAATGAGCAGTTCTTC. Translation: CASSQVFRVSSYNEQFF.

This clonotype was seen a few times. The gene calls are TRBV5-1 and TRBJ2-5, with D unresolved. The germline V gene encodes CDR1 SGHRS and CDR2 YFSETQ. V was trimmed by 0 bases and J by 7 bases, leaving 10 bases between them. The CDR3 length is 13 residues. The CDR3 coding sequence is TGCGCCAGCAGCTTGGTTAGTATGGTGACCCAGTACTTC. It translates to CASSLVSMVTQYF. Together with reference TRBV5-1 and TRBJ2-5, the CDR3 gives the full variable domain: KAGVTQTPRYLIKTRGQQVTLSCSPISGHRSVSWYQQTPGQGLQFLFEYFSETQRNKGNFPGRFSGRQFSNSRSEMNVSTLELGDSALYLCASSLVSMVTQYFGPGTRLLVL.

This clonotype was seen only a few times. The V call is TRBV7-2, the J call TRBJ2-2, with D possibly matching TRBD2 (6 bases). The CDR3 length is 13 residues. Germline V gene data show CDR1 as SGHTA and CDR2 as FQGNSA. Trimming removed 6 bases at V and 7 bases at J, with 12 bases between. Here the CDR3 DNA reads TGTGCCAGCAGAGGTAGCGGTGGCGGGGAGCTGTTTTTT. It is translated as CASRGSGGGELFF.

This clonotype occurred a few times. The chain has TRBV4-3 and TRBJ2-5, with 14 bases matching TRBD2. After removal of 0 bases from V and 5 bases from J, the junction contained 5 bases not matched to a gene. The germline CDR1 and CDR2 sequences are LGHNA and YSLEER. There are 17 residues in the CDR3. CDR3 loop: CASSQEWGLAGVETQYF. CDR3 nucleotides: TGCGCCAGCAGCCAAGAATGGGGACTAGCGGGAGTGGAGACCCAGTACTTC.

There are many counts of this clonotype. The J gene is TRBJ1-1, the V gene TRBV2; possibly TRBD1 for D (6 bases). Per the germline V gene, CDR1 is SNHLY and CDR2 is FYNNEI. V was cut by 5 bases and J by 1 base, with 11 bases left in between. There are 14 residues in the CDR3. The CDR3 protein is CASSRNRENTEAFF. CDR3 sequence (DNA): TGTGCCAGCAGTCGAAACAGGGAGAACACTGAAGCTTTCTTT.

This clonotype has just a few counts. The chain carries TRBV10-2 and TRBJ2-3; D possibly corresponds to TRBD1 (5 bases). Germline V gene sequence: CDR1 WSHSY, CDR2 SAAADI. V lost 7 bases to trimming and J lost 2 bases, with 16 bases between them. There are 15 residues in the CDR3. The CDR3 loop reads CASNLYRGATDTQYF. Here the CDR3 DNA reads TGCGCCAGCAATCTCTATCGTGGGGCCACAGATACGCAGTATTTT.